Listed below are T cell receptor beta chains from one sample, sequenced in a study of shared clonotypes between healthy human individuals. This table comes from immunoSEQ multiplex PCR, and its TCRdb copy is limited to in-frame clones, with some not included. The sample lists 190,000 or so clones; 66% were seen once. The specimen was memory CD4+ T cells sorted from blood. The receptors derive from a man aged 25-40 years in good health. Each CDR3 is given with its conserved first and last residue. D genes are given only for firm matches. Not every row has a clone size; where given, it reads once, few, many or a size class.

TGTGCCAGCAGCCCGCCGGGGGCTACCTACGAGCAGTACTTC | CASSPPGATYEQYF | - | TRBJ2-7 | TRBV7-8 | -
TGTGCCAGCAGCCTCCGGACAGGGGGCAACTCTGGGGCCAACGTCCTGACTTTC | CASSLRTGGNSGANVLTF | - | TRBJ2-6 | TRBV14 | TRBD1
TGTGCCAGTAGTACGAGACCGGGACGGGATAGCAATCAGCCCCAGCATTTT | CASSTRPGRDSNQPQHF | - | TRBJ1-5 | TRBV19 | -
TGTGCCAGCAGCGGCACCGGGTCAGGGGTCTTCACAGATACGCAGTATTTT | CASSGTGSGVFTDTQYF | - | TRBJ2-3 | TRBV9 | -
TGTGCCAGCAGCTTACTGGCGGGGGGAAACACCGGGGAGCTGTTTTTT | CASSLLAGGNTGELFF | - | TRBJ2-2 | TRBV11-2 | TRBD2
TGTGCCAGCAGCGAGACAGGGTTTTTCTACGAGCAGTACTTC | CASSETGFFYEQYF | - | TRBJ2-7 | TRBV25-1 | TRBD1
TGTGCCAGCAGCCCGACGACAGGGACCCAGTACTTC | CASSPTTGTQYF | - | TRBJ2-5 | TRBV11-2 | -
TGTGCCAGCAGCCGGAATAGCGGGGCGAGGACCGGGGAGCTGTTTTTT | CASSRNSGARTGELFF | few | TRBJ2-2 | TRBV11-2 | TRBD2
TGTGCCAGCAGTGATCGGGGGGGCCCCAGCACTGAAGCTTTCTTT | CASSDRGGPSTEAFF | once | TRBJ1-1 | TRBV2 | -
TGTGCCAGCAGCTGGCAGGGGGCTGAAGCTTTCTTT | CASSWQGAEAFF | - | TRBJ1-1 | TRBV7-2 | TRBD1
TGTGCCTGGAGTTCGAATGAGGGAAAACTGTTTTTT | CAWSSNEGKLFF | - | TRBJ1-4 | TRBV30 | -
TGTGCCAGCAGCTTAGAGGTCTCCAAGGTCTACGAGCAGTACTTC | CASSLEVSKVYEQYF | - | TRBJ2-7 | TRBV7-2 | -
TGCGCCAGCAGTATATGGGCAGTCCAAGAGACCCAGTACTTC | CASSIWAVQETQYF | few | TRBJ2-5 | TRBV5-1 | -
TGCGCCAGCAGCCAAGTCCCACTAGCGGGAGATACGCAGTATTTT | CASSQVPLAGDTQYF | - | TRBJ2-3 | TRBV4-3 | TRBD2
TGTGCCAGCAGCTTAGAGGGAACCGGGGAGCTGTTTTTT | CASSLEGTGELFF | - | TRBJ2-2 | TRBV7-2 | -
TGTGCCAGTAGTAACCCGGCAGGGAGAGGCAATCAGCCCCAGCATTTT | CASSNPAGRGNQPQHF | few | TRBJ1-5 | TRBV19 | -
TGTGCCAGCACCAAGCCCGCGAGACTAGCGGGAGGCCCATACAATGAGCAGTTCTTC | CASTKPARLAGGPYNEQFF | - | TRBJ2-1 | TRBV7-2 | TRBD2
TGCGCCAGCAGCTTGGGGTATAGGGGAGGCGATGAAAAACTGTTTTTT | CASSLGYRGGDEKLFF | few | TRBJ1-4 | TRBV5-1 | -
TGTGCCAGCACCTTAGGGACTAGCGGGATAGCGGCCGGGGAGCTGTTTTTT | CASTLGTSGIAAGELFF | once | TRBJ2-2 | TRBV11-3 | TRBD2
TGTGCCAGCAGTCGGGACAGGAGTTCCGAAGAGACCCAGTACTTC | CASSRDRSSEETQYF | - | TRBJ2-5 | TRBV25-1 | TRBD1
TGTGCCAGCAGCTTACGCGGGGACACAGATACGCAGTATTTT | CASSLRGDTDTQYF | once | TRBJ2-3 | TRBV7-8 | -
TGTGCCTGGAGGACCGGTAGCTCCTACGAGCAGTACTTC | CAWRTGSSYEQYF | - | TRBJ2-7 | TRBV30 | -
TGTGCCAGCAGAGGACAGGGGCTACCTAACTATGGCTACACCTTC | CASRGQGLPNYGYTF | - | TRBJ1-2 | TRBV28 | TRBD1
TGTGCCAGCAGCTTGTTAGCGGAAGCCTACAATGAGCAGTTCTTC | CASSLLAEAYNEQFF | - | TRBJ2-1 | TRBV5-5 | -
TGCGCCAGCAGCTTAATCTCGGGAGGAAACGAGCAGTACTTC | CASSLISGGNEQYF | - | TRBJ2-7 | TRBV5-1 | TRBD2
TGCGCCAGCAGTCGTAATGCAGGGAGGGAGACCCAGTACTTC | CASSRNAGRETQYF | few | TRBJ2-5 | TRBV5-1 | -